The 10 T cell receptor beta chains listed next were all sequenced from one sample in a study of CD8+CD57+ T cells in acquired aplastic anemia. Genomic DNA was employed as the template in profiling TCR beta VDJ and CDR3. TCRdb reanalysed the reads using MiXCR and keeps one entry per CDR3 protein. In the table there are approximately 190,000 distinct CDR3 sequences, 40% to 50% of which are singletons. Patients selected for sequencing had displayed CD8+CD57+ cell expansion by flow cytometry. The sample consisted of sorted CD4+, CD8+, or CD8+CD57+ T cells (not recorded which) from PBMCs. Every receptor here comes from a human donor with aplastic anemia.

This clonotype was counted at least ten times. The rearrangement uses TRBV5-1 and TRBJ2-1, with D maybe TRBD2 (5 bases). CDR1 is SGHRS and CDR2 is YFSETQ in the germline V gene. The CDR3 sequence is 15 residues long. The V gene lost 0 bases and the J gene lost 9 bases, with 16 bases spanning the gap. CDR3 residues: CASSLGGPTTGEQFF. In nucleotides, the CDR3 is TGCGCCAGCAGCTTGGGTGGACCGACTACTGGTGAGCAGTTCTTC.

This CDR3 reads CASSAGTGNNYGYTF. The CDR3 DNA reads as TGTGCCAGCAGTGCCGGGACAGGGAACAACTATGGCTACACCTTC. V usage is TRBV6-1 and J usage is TRBJ1-2, with 9 bases identical to TRBD1. CDR1 and CDR2 (germline): MNHNS, SASEGT. There are 15 residues in the CDR3. Trimming cost V 4 bases and J 2 bases; bases outside gene matches: 5.

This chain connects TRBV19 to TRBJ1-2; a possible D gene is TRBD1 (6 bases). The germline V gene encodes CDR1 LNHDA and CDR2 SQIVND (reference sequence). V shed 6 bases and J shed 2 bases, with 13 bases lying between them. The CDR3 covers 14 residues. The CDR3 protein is CASRTRGGNYGYTF. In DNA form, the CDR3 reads TGTGCCAGTAGAACCAGAGGGGGAAACTATGGCTACACCTTC.

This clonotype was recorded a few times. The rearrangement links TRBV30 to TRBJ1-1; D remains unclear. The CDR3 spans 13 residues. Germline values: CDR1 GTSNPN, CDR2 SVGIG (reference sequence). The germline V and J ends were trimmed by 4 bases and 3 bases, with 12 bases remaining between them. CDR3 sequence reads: CAWTRDPHTEAFF. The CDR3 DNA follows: TGTGCCTGGACTAGGGATCCCCACACTGAAGCTTTCTTT.

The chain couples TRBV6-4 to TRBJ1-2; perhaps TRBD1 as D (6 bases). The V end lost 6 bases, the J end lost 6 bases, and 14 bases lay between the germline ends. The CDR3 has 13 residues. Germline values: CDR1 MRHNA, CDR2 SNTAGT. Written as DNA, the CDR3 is TGTGCCAGCAGCCCTCAACAGGGACATGGCTACACCTTC. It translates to CASSPQQGHGYTF.

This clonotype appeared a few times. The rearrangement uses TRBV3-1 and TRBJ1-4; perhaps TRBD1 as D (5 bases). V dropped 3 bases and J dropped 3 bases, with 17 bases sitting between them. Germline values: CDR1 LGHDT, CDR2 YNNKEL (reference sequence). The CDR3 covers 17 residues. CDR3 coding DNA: TGTGCCAGCAGCCATCTTGATAGGGACGTACCTAATGAAAAACTGTTTTTT. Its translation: CASSHLDRDVPNEKLFF.

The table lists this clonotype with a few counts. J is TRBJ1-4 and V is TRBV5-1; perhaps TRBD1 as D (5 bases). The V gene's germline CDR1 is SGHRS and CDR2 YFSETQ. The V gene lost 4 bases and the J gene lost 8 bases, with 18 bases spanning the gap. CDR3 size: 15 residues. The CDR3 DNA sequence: TGCGCCAGCAGCCCGGGGGGTCAGGGAGGAGAAAAACTGTTTTTT. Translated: CASSPGGQGGEKLFF.

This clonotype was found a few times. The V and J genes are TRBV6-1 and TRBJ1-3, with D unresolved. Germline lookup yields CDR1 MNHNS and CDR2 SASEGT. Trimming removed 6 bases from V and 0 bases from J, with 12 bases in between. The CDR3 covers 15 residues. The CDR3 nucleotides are TGTGCCAGCAGCATCCAGGTACTCTCTGGAAACACCATATATTTT. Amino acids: CASSIQVLSGNTIYF.

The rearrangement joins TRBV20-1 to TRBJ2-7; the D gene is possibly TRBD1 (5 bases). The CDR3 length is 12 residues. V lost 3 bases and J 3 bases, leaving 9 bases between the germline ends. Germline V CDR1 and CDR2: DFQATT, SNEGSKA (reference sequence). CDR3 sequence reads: CSASRGSYEQYF. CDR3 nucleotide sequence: TGCAGTGCTAGTAGGGGTAGCTACGAGCAGTACTTC.

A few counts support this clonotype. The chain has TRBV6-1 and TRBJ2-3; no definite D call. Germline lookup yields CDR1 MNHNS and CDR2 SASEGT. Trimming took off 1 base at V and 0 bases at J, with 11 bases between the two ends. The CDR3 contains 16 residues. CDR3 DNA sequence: TGTGCCAGCAGTGAAGTTGCAGACTGGAGCACAGATACGCAGTATTTT. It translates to CASSEVADWSTDTQYF.